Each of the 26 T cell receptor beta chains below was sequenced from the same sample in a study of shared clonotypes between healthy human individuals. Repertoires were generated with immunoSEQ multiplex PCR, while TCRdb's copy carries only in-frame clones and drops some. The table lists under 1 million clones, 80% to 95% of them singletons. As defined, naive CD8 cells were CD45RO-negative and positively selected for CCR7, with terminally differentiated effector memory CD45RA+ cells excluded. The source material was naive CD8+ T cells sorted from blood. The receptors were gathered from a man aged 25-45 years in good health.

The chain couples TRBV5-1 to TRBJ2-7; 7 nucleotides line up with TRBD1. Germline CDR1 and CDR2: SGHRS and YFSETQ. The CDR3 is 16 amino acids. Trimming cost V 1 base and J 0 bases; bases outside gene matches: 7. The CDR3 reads CASSLPTGESSYEQYF. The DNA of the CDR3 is TGCGCCAGCAGCTTGCCTACAGGGGAAAGCTCCTACGAGCAGTACTTC.

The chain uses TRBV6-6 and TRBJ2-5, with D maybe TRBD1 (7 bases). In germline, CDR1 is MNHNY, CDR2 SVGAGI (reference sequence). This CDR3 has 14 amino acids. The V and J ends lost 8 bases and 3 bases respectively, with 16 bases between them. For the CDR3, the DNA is TGTGCCAGCTCCCCGGGCAGGGGGGAAGAGACCCAGTACTTC. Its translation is CASSPGRGEETQYF.

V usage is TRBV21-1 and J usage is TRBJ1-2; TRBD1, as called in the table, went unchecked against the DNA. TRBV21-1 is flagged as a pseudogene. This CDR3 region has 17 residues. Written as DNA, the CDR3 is TGTGCCAGCAGCAAAAGTAAGGACAGTCGGGCCTTCTATGGCTACACCTTC. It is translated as CASSKSKDSRAFYGYTF.

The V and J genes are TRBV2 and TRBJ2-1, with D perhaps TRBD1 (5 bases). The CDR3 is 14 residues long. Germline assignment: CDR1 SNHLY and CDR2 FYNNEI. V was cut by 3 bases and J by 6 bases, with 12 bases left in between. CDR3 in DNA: TGTGCCAGCAGTGACCCTGGGCAGGGCAATGAGCAGTTCTTC. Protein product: CASSDPGQGNEQFF. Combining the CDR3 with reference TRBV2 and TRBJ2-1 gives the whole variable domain EPEVTQTPSHQVTQMGQEVILRCVPISNHLYFYWYRQILGQKVEFLVSFYNNEISEKSEIFDDQFSVERPDGSNFTLKIRSTKLEDSAMYFCASSDPGQGNEQFFGPGTRLTVL.

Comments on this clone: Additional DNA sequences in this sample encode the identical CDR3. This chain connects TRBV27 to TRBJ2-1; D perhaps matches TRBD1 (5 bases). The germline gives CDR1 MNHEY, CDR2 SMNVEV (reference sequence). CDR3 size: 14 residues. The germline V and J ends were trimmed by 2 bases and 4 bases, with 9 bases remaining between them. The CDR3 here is CASSLVGAYNEQFF. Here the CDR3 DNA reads TGTGCCAGCAGTTTAGTAGGGGCGTACAATGAGCAGTTCTTC.

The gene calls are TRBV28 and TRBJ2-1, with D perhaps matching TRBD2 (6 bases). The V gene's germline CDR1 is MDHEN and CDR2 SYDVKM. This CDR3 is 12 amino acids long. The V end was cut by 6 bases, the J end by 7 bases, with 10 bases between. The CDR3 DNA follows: TGTGCCAGCAGCTGGGGGGATAATGAGCAGTTCTTC. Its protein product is CASSWGDNEQFF.

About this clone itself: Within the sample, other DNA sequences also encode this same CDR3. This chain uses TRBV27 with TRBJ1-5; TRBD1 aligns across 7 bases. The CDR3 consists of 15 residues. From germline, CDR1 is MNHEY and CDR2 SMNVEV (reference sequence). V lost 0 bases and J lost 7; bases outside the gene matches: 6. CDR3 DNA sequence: TGTGCCAGCAGTTTATCGAAGGGGGCGAGGCAGCCCCAGCATTTT. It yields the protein CASSLSKGARQPQHF.

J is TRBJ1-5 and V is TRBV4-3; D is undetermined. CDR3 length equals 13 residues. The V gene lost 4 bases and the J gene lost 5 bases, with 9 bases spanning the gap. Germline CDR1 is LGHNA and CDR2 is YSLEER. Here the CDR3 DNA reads TGCGCCAGCAGCCGCCGAATGGATCAGCCCCAGCATTTT. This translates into CASSRRMDQPQHF.

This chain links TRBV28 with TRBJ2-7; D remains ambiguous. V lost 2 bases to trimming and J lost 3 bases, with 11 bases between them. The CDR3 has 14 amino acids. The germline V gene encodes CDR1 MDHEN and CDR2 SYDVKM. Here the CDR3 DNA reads TGTGCCAGCAGTTTAGGTAGGATCGACTACGAGCAGTACTTC. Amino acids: CASSLGRIDYEQYF.

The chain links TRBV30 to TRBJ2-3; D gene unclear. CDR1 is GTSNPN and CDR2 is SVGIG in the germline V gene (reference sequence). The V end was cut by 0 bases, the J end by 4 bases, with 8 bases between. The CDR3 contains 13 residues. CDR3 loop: CAWSVVLADTQYF. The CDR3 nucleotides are TGTGCCTGGAGTGTAGTCCTAGCAGATACGCAGTATTTT.

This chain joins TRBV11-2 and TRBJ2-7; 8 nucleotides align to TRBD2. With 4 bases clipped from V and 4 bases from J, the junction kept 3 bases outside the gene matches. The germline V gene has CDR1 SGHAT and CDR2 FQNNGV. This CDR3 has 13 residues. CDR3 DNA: TGTGCCAGCAGCTCGAGCGGGAGTTACGAGCAGTACTTC. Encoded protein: CASSSSGSYEQYF.

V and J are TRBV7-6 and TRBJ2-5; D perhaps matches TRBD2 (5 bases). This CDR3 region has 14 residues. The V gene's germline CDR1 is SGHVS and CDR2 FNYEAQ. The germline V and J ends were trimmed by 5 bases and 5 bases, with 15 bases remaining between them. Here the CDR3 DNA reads TGTGCCAGCAGCAGGCGAGGGTCGTCCGAGACCCAGTACTTC. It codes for CASSRRGSSETQYF.

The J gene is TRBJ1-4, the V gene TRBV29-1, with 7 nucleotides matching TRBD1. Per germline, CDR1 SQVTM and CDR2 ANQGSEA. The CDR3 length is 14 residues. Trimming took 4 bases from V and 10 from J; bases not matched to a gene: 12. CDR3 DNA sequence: TGCAGCGTTGGAGGCGGGACCCAGGGGGGAAAACTGTTTTTT. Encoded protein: CSVGGGTQGGKLFF.

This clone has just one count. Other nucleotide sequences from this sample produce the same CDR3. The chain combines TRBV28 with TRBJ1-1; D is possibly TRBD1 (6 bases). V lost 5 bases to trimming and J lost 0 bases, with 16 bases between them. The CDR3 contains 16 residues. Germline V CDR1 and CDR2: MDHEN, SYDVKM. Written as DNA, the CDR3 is TGTGCCAGCAGTCAAATAGGGGGATCACTGAACACTGAAGCTTTCTTT. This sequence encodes CASSQIGGSLNTEAFF.

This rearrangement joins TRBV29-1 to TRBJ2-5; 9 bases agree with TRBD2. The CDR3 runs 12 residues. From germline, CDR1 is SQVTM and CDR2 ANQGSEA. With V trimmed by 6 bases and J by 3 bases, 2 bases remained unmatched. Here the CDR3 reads CSVIAGEETQYF. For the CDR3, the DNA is TGCAGCGTAATAGCGGGAGAAGAGACCCAGTACTTC.

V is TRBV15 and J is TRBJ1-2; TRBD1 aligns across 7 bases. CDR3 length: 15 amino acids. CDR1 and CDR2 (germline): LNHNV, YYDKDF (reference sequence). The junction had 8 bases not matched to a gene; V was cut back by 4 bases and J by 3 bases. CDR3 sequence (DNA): TGTGCCACCAGCAAAATAGACAGGGTGGACTATGGCTACACCTTC. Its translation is CATSKIDRVDYGYTF.

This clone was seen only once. CDR3 amino acids: CATSRGQGPYNEQFF. CDR3 DNA: TGTGCCACCAGCAGAGGACAGGGACCCTACAATGAGCAGTTCTTC. The rearrangement joins TRBV15 to TRBJ2-1; 7 bases line up with TRBD1. CDR3 length equals 15 residues. Looked up from germline, CDR1 is LNHNV and CDR2 is YYDKDF (reference sequence). V was clipped by 1 base and J by 2 bases; unmatched bases: 2.

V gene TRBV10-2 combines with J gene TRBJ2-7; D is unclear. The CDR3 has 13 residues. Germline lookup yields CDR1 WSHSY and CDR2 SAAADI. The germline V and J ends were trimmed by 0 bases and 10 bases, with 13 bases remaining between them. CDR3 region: CASSESGPEEQYF. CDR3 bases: TGCGCCAGCAGTGAGTCAGGGCCTGAGGAACAGTACTTC.

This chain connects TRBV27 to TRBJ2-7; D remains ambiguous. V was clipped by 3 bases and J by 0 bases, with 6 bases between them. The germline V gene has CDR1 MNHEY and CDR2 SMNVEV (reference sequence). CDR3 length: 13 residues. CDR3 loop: CASSFHGSYEQYF. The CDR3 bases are TGTGCCAGCAGTTTCCACGGCTCCTACGAGCAGTACTTC.

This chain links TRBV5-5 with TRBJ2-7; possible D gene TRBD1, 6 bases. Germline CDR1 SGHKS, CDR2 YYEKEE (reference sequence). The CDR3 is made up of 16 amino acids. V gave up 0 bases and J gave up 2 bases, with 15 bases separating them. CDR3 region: CASSLGWSGEPYEQYF. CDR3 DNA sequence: TGTGCCAGCAGCTTGGGCTGGTCAGGGGAACCCTACGAGCAGTACTTC.

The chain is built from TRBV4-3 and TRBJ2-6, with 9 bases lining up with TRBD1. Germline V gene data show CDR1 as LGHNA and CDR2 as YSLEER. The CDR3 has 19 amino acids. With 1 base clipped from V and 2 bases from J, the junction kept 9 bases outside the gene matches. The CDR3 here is CASSQGLPGQGAGANVLTF. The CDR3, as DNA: TGCGCCAGCAGCCAAGGATTACCGGGACAGGGCGCTGGGGCCAACGTCCTGACTTTC.

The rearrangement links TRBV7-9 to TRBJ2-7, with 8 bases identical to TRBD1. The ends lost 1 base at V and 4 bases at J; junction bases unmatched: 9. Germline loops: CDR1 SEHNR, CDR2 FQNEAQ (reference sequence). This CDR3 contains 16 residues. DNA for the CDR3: TGTGCCAGCAGCTTAGAACCGGGACAGGCGTTTTACGAGCAGTACTTC. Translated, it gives CASSLEPGQAFYEQYF.

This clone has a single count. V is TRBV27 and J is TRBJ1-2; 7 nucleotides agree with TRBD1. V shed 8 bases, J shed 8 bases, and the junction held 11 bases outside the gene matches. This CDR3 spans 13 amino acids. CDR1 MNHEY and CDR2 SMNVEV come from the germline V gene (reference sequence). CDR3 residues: CASRDSQYHGYTF. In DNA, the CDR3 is TGTGCCAGCCGGGACAGTCAGTACCACGGCTACACCTTC.

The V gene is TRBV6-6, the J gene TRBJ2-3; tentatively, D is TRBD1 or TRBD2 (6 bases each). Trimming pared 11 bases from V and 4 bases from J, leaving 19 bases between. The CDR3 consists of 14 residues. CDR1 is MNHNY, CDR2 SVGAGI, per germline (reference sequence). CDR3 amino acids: CAAGWTARADTQYF. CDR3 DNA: TGTGCCGCGGGATGGACAGCCCGGGCAGATACGCAGTATTTT.

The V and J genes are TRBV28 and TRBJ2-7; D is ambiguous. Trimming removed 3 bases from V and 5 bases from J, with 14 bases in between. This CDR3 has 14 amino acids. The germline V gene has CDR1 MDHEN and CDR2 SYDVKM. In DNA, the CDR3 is TGTGCCAGCAGTTTGGGCCCCGGGCCAAACGAGCAGTACTTC. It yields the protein CASSLGPGPNEQYF.

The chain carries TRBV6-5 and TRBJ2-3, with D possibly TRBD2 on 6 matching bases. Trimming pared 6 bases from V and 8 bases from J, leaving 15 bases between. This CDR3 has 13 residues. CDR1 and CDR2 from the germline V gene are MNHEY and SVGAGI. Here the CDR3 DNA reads TGTGCCAGCAGCGGCGGGGTTATGACTACGCAGTATTTT. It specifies CASSGGVMTTQYF.